This paragraph reports one T cell receptor (beta chain). The antigen remains unidentified. The sample holds other DNA sequences that translate to the same CDR3. V lost 6 bases to trimming and J lost 3 bases, with 12 bases between them. The CDR3 spans 12 residues. Germline values: CDR1 SQVTM, CDR2 ANQGSEA. These data originate in a study of shared clonotypes between healthy human individuals. Across the study: The cohort comprised a couple of women and a few men. Their ages spanned 18 to 49 years.

Memory CD4+ cells were the fraction left after CD45RA+ naive selection. Study-wide findings and caveats: Despite large depth, rarefaction showed incomplete sorted-subset sequencing.

Generated by immunoSEQ multiplex PCR, the TCRdb table keeps only in-frame clones and is missing some. Here the sample spans about 1.5 million clones, 98% being singletons. The TCR was taken from a young man in good health. The sample taken for sequencing was naive CD4+ T cells sorted from blood. Specified subset: CD45RA+ positively selected. The chain links TRBV29-1 to TRBJ2-7; tentative D call: TRBD2 (6 bases). CDR3 nucleotides: TGCAGCGTGGTAGTCGGGGGCTACGAGCAGTACTTC. Its protein is CSVVVGGYEQYF.